This entry lists 19 T cell receptor beta chains sequenced from one sample in a study of resident and recirculating memory T cells in vitiligo. Sequencing used immunoSEQ multiplex PCR; TCRdb keeps in-frame clones, though not all of them. The table includes 65,000 to 80,000 clones, about 92% detected once. Sequencing input: blood. All receptors derive from a male donor with vitiligo.

The gene calls are TRBV7-6 and TRBJ2-5; 8 bases match TRBD2. The J call is uncertain, as TRBJ2-7 better fits the DNA end. Germline V gives CDR1 SGHVS, CDR2 FNYEAQ. The CDR3 totals 15 residues. CDR3 DNA: TGTGCCAGCAGCTTAGAAGCGGGAGAATTGTACGAGCAGTACTTC. Protein sequence: CASSLEAGELYEQYF.

The chain links TRBV19 to TRBJ1-1; maybe TRBD1 (5 bases). The germline CDR1 and CDR2 sequences are LNHDA and SQIVND (reference sequence). Trimming took off 3 bases at V and 7 bases at J, with 9 bases between the two ends. CDR3 length: 12 amino acids. The CDR3 nucleotides read TGTGCCAGTAGTATCCGGGGGGGTGAAGCTTTCTTT. Translation gives CASSIRGGEAFF.

The chain combines TRBV10-3 with TRBJ2-1, with a weak D call TRBD2 (5 bases). The CDR3 is made up of 16 amino acids. From germline, CDR1 is ENHRY and CDR2 SYGVKD. Trimming removed 3 bases at V and 5 bases at J, with 17 bases between. The CDR3 nucleotides are TGTGCCATCAGTGATTACAGACTAACAACCGACAATGAGCAGTTCTTC. Amino acids: CAISDYRLTTDNEQFF.

The rearrangement links TRBV5-6 to TRBJ1-2; D might be TRBD1 (5 bases). Deletions cut 0 bases from V and 5 bases from J, with 14 bases between. Per germline, CDR1 SGHDT and CDR2 YYEEEE. The length of the CDR3 is 15 residues. This chain's CDR3 is CASSLESQGWYGYTF. The CDR3 DNA follows: TGTGCCAGCAGCTTGGAATCGCAGGGATGGTATGGCTACACCTTC.

The sample holds one count of this clone. The chain combines TRBV9 with TRBJ2-1; unclear D gene. This CDR3 comprises 15 residues. Germline loops: CDR1 SGDLS, CDR2 YYNGEE. Trimming cost V 1 base and J 5 bases, with 13 bases left between them. The CDR3 sequence is CASSVKAPFNNEQFF. In DNA, the CDR3 is TGTGCCAGCAGCGTAAAAGCCCCGTTTAACAATGAGCAGTTCTTC.

In its sample, this clone was seen once. This sequence joins TRBV19 and TRBJ1-1; a possible D gene is TRBD1 (6 bases). V was pared by 3 bases and J by 11 bases, with 16 bases between. The germline CDR1 and CDR2 sequences are LNHDA and SQIVND (reference sequence). The CDR3 extends over 13 amino acids. CDR3 in amino acids: CASSIAGARGAFF. In nucleotides, the CDR3 is TGTGCCAGTAGTATTGCGGGGGCCCGAGGTGCTTTCTTT.

This sequence joins TRBV11-3 and TRBJ1-1; D might be TRBD1 (5 bases). Trimming pared 6 bases from V and 2 bases from J, leaving 10 bases between. CDR1 SGHNT and CDR2 YENEEA come from the germline V gene. CDR3 length: 13 amino acids. CDR3 residues: CASRDSSNTEAFF. The CDR3 nucleotides read TGTGCCAGCAGAGACAGCTCAAACACTGAAGCTTTCTTT.

The rearrangement links TRBV6-5 to TRBJ2-3, with TRBD2 matching 8 bases. Trimming cost V 2 bases and J 2 bases; bases outside gene matches: 3. Germline V gene sequence: CDR1 MNHEY, CDR2 SVGAGI. This CDR3 comprises 15 residues. The chain's CDR3 is CASSYGTRLTDTQYF. CDR3 sequence (DNA): TGTGCCAGCAGTTACGGGACTAGGCTCACAGATACGCAGTATTTT.

This clone was seen a single time. V gene TRBV5-1 combines with J gene TRBJ2-1; the D gene is possibly TRBD2 (5 bases). The germline V gene has CDR1 SGHRS and CDR2 YFSETQ. This CDR3 has 14 residues. V was trimmed by 4 bases and J by 2 bases, leaving 10 bases between them. The CDR3, as DNA: TGCGCCAGCAGCACCCCGGGGACCTACAATGAGCAGTTCTTC. This codes for CASSTPGTYNEQFF.

V is TRBV5-1 and J is TRBJ2-3; the match to TRBD2 covers 14 bases. The germline V gene has CDR1 SGHRS and CDR2 YFSETQ. The CDR3 is 17 residues long. J was trimmed by 2 bases and V by 4 bases; bases with no gene match: 6. CDR3 sequence (DNA): TGCGCCAGCAGCCAGGGACTAGCGGGAGCGACCACAGATACGCAGTATTTT. Amino acids: CASSQGLAGATTDTQYF.

The chain employs TRBV9 and TRBJ1-3; no firm D call. This CDR3 region has 15 residues. Between the trimmed V and J ends, which lost 3 bases and 0 bases, there was a span of 10 bases. Germline loops: CDR1 SGDLS, CDR2 YYNGEE. The CDR3 region is CASSATASSGNTIYF. The CDR3 bases are TGTGCCAGCAGCGCTACAGCCTCCTCTGGAAACACCATATATTTT.

The V call is TRBV6-6, the J call TRBJ2-3; D gene ambiguous. Per the germline V gene, CDR1 is MNHNY and CDR2 is SVGAGI (reference sequence). V was cut by 5 bases and J by 1 base, with 10 bases left in between. The CDR3 is 14 residues long. The CDR3 bases are TGTGCCAGCAGTAACCTCCGGGGCACAGATACGCAGTATTTT. Protein sequence: CASSNLRGTDTQYF.

The CDR3 nucleotides read TGTGCCAGCTCACCCCCCCTAGCGGGAGAATTTATGGAGACCCAGTACTTC. Translated: CASSPPLAGEFMETQYF. The V and J genes are TRBV18 and TRBJ2-5; 10 bases are a match to TRBD2. CDR1 and CDR2 from the germline V gene are KGHSH and LQKENI. V dropped 3 bases and J dropped 5; count of bases not matched to a gene: 12. The CDR3 is 17 residues long.

This chain joins TRBV6-4 and TRBJ1-1, with a possible D match to TRBD1 (5 bases). Germline loops: CDR1 MRHNA, CDR2 SNTAGT. The V end was cut by 5 bases, the J end by 1 base, with 11 bases between. The CDR3 sequence is 14 residues long. The CDR3 region has the DNA TGTGCCAGCAGTTCGGGGGTGGAGAACACTGAAGCTTTCTTT. Translated: CASSSGVENTEAFF.

V and J are TRBV5-1 and TRBJ2-3, with 11 bases aligning to TRBD2. The germline V gene has CDR1 SGHRS and CDR2 YFSETQ. After removal of 2 bases from V and 5 bases from J, the junction contained 7 bases not matched to a gene. The CDR3 runs 16 residues. This CDR3 reads CASSFLAGGKEDTQYF. The CDR3 region has the DNA TGCGCCAGCAGCTTCCTAGCGGGAGGAAAGGAAGATACGCAGTATTTT.

The CDR3 protein is CASSSVSDEQFF. Written as DNA, the CDR3 is TGTGCCAGCAGCTCCGTTTCAGATGAGCAGTTCTTC. This chain joins TRBV7-3 and TRBJ2-1; unclear D gene. V lost 4 bases and J lost 8, with 9 bases in between. The length of the CDR3 is 12 residues. Germline V lookup: CDR1 SGHTA, CDR2 FQGTGA.

The chain combines TRBV5-5 with TRBJ2-1, with 7 bases matching TRBD1. The trim removed 0 bases at V and 1 base at J, leaving 10 bases unmatched. CDR1 and CDR2 (germline): SGHKS, YYEKEE (reference sequence). This CDR3 is 18 amino acids long. CDR3 protein: CASSLGTGVHPSYNEQFF. The CDR3 nucleotides read TGTGCCAGCAGCTTGGGGACAGGTGTCCACCCTTCCTACAATGAGCAGTTCTTC.

The chain uses TRBV7-2 and TRBJ2-4; unclear D gene. In germline, CDR1 is SGHTA, CDR2 FQGNSA. V dropped 2 bases and J dropped 10 bases, with 15 bases sitting between them. The CDR3 runs 14 residues. This CDR3 is CASSLLDIRPIQYF. The CDR3 DNA is TGTGCCAGCAGCTTATTAGACATCCGGCCAATTCAGTACTTC.

This clone was found once. V gene TRBV6-5 combines with J gene TRBJ2-1, with D possibly being TRBD2 (5 bases). The germline V and J ends were trimmed by 6 bases and 9 bases, with 12 bases remaining between them. This CDR3 has 12 residues. Germline V gene sequence: CDR1 MNHEY, CDR2 SVGAGI. The CDR3 region has the DNA TGTGCCAGCAGCACTGGGAGCAGTGAGCAGTTCTTC. Translating it yields CASSTGSSEQFF.